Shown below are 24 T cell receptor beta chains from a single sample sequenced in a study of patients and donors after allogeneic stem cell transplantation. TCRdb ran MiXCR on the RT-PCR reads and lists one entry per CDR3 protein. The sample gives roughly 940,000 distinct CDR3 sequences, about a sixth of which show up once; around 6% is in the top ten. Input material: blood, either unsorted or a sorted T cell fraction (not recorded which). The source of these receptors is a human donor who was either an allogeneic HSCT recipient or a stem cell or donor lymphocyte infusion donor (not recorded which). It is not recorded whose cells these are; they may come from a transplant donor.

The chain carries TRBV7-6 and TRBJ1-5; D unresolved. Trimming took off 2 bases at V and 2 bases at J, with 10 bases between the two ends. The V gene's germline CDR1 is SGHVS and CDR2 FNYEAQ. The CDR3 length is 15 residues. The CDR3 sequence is CASSLNPWGNQPQHF. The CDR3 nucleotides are TGTGCCAGCAGCTTAAACCCTTGGGGCAATCAGCCCCAGCATTTT.

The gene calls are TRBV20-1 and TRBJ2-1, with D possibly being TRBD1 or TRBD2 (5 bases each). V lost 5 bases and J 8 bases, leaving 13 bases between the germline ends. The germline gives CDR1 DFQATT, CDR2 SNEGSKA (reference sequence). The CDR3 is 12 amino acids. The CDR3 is CSAGLRGYEQFF. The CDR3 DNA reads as TGCAGTGCTGGCCTTCGGGGCTATGAGCAGTTCTTC.

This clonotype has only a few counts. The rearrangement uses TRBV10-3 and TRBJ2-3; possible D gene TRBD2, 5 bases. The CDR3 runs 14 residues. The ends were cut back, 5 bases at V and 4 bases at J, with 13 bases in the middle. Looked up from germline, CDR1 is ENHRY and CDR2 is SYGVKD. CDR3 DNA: TGTGCCATCAGTCTACTAGTCGGGGCAGATACGCAGTATTTT. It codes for CAISLLVGADTQYF.

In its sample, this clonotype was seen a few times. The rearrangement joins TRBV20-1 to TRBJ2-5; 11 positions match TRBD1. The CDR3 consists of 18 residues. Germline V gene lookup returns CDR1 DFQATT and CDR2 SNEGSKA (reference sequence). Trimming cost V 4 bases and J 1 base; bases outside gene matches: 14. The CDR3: CSATLPLGQGELQETQYF. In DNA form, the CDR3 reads TGCAGTGCTACCCTCCCCTTGGGACAGGGGGAGCTCCAAGAGACCCAGTACTTC.

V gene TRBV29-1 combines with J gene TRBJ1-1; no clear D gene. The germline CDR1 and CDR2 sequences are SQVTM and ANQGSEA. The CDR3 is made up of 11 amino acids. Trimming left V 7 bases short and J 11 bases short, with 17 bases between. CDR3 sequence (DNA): TGCAGCGCACCGGGTCGGGGAAGGGCTTTCTTT. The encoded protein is CSAPGRGRAFF.

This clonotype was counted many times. The CDR3: CSAVAGVSSYEQYF. The CDR3 DNA reads as TGCAGTGCAGTAGCGGGGGTCAGCTCCTACGAGCAGTACTTC. The chain joins TRBV20-1 to TRBJ2-7; 9 bases match TRBD2. CDR1 and CDR2 from the germline V gene are DFQATT and SNEGSKA (reference sequence). The CDR3 sequence is 14 residues long. V lost 6 bases to trimming and J lost 0 bases; unmatched junction nucleotides: 6.

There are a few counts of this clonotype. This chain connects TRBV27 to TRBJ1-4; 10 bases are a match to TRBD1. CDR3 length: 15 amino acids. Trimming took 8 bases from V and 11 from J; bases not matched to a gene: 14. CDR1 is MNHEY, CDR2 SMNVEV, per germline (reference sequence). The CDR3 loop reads CASRPGQGSLGKLFF. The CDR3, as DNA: TGTGCCAGCCGACCGGGACAGGGGTCGTTGGGGAAACTGTTTTTT.

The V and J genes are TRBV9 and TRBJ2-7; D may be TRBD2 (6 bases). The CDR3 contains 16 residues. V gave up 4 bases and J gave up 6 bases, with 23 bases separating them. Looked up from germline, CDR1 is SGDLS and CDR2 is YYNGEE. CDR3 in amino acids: CASSFREGTPMVEQYF. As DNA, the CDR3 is TGTGCCAGCAGCTTCCGAGAAGGGACTCCCATGGTCGAGCAGTACTTC. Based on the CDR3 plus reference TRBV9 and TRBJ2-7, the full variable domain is DSGVTQTPKHLITATGQRVTLRCSPRSGDLSVYWYQQSLDQGLQFLIQYYNGEERAKGNILERFSAQQFPDLHSELNLSSLELGDSALYFCASSFREGTPMVEQYFGPGTRLTVT.

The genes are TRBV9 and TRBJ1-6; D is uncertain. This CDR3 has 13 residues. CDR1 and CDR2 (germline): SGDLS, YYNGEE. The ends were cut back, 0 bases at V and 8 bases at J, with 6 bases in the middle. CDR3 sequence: CASSVAQDSPLHF. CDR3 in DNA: TGTGCCAGCAGCGTAGCCCAGGATTCACCCCTCCACTTT.

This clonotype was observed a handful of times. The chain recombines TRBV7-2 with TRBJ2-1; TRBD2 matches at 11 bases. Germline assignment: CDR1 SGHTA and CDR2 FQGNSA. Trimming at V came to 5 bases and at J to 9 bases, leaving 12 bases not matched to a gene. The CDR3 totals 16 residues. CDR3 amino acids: CASSLSIAGGPGEQFF. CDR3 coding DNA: TGTGCCAGCAGCCTGTCCATAGCGGGGGGGCCGGGTGAGCAGTTCTTC. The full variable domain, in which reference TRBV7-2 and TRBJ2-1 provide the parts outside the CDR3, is GAGVSQSPSNKVTEKGKDVELRCDPISGHTALYWYRQSLGQGLEFLIYFQGNSAPDKSGLPSDRFSAERTGGSVSTLTIQRTQQEDSAVYLCASSLSIAGGPGEQFFGPGTRLTVL.

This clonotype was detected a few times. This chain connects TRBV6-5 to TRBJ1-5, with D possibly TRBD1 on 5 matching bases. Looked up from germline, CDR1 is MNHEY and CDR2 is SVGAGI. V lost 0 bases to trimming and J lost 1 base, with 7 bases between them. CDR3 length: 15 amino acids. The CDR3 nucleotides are TGTGCCAGCAGTTACTCCCGGGGGAGCAATCAGCCCCAGCATTTT. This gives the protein CASSYSRGSNQPQHF.

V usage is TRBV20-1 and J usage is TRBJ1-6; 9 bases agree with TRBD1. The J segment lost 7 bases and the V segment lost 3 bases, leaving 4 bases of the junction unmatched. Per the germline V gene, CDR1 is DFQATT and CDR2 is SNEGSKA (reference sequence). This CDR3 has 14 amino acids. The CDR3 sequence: CSARRDRENSPLHF. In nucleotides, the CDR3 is TGCAGTGCTAGGAGGGACAGGGAGAATTCACCCCTCCACTTT.

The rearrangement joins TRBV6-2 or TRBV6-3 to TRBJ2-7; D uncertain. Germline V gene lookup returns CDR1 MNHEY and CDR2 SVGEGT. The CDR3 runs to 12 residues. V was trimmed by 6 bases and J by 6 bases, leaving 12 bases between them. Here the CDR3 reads CASSQFALEQYF. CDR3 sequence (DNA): TGTGCCAGCAGCCAGTTTGCCCTCGAGCAGTACTTC.

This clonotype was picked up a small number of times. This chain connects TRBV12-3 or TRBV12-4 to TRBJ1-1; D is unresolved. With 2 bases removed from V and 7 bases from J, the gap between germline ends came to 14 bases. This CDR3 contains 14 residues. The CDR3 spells CASSLSTGPYEAFF. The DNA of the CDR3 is TGTGCCAGCAGTTTATCCACCGGACCATATGAAGCTTTCTTT.

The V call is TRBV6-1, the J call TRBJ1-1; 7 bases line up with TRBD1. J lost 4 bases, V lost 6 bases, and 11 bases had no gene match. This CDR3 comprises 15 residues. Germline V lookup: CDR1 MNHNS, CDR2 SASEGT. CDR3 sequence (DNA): TGTGCCAGCAGGGGAGACAGGGTCTACGGCACTGAAGCTTTCTTT. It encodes CASRGDRVYGTEAFF.

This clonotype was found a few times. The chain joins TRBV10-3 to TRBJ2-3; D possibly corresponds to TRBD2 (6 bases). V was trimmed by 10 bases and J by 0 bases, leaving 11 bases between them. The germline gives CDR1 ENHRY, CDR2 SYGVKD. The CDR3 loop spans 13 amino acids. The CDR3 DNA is TGTGCCAACGGCGGGGCAAGCACAGATACGCAGTATTTT. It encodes CANGGASTDTQYF.

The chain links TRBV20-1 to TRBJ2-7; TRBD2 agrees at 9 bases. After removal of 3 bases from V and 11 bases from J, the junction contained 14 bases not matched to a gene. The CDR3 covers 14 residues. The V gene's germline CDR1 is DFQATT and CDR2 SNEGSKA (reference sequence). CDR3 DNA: TGCAGTGCTAGGTTCGGCGGGAGGGGCCCGTTGGAGTACTTC. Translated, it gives CSARFGGRGPLEYF.

The CDR3 DNA reads TGTGCCAGCAGCCGCTCGACAGGGGGTAGGGGTGAAGCTTTCTTT. Its translation is CASSRSTGGRGEAFF. This sequence joins TRBV7-2 and TRBJ1-1, with 9 bases identical to TRBD1. Unmatched junction bases numbered 11, after V lost 5 bases and J lost 7 bases. The CDR3 loop spans 15 amino acids. Germline values: CDR1 SGHTA, CDR2 FQGNSA.

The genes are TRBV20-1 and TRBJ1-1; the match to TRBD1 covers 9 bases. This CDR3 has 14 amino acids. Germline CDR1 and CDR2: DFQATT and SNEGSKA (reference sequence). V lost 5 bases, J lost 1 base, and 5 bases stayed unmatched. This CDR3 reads CSAAGGQGNTEAFF. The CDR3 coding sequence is TGCAGTGCTGCGGGGGGACAGGGGAACACTGAAGCTTTCTTT.

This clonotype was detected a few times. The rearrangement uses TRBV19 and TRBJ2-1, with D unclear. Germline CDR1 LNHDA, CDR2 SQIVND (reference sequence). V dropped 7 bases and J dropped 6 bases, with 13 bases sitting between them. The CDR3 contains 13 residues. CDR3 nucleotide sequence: TGTGCCAGTACCCGCGGTTCGGGCAATGAGCAGTTCTTC. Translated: CASTRGSGNEQFF. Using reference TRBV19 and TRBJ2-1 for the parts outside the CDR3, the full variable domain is DGGITQSPKYLFRKEGQNVTLSCEQNLNHDAMYWYRQDPGQGLRLIYYSQIVNDFQKGDIAEGYSVSREKKESFPLTVTSAQKNPTAFYLCASTRGSGNEQFFGPGTRLTVL.

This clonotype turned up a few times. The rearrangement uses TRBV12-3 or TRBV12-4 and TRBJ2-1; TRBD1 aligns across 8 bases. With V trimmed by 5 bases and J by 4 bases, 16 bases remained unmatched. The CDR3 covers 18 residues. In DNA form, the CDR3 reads TGTGCCAGCAGTCGGACAGGGCTTCGGGTAGGGGTATACAATGAGCAGTTCTTC. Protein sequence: CASSRTGLRVGVYNEQFF.

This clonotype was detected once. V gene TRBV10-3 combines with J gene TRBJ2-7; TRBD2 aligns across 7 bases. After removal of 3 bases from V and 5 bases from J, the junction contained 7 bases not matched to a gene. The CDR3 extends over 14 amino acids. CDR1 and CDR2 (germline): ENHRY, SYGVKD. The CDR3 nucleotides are TGTGCCATCAGTGATAAGCGGGATCGGCACGAGCAGTACTTC. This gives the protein CAISDKRDRHEQYF.

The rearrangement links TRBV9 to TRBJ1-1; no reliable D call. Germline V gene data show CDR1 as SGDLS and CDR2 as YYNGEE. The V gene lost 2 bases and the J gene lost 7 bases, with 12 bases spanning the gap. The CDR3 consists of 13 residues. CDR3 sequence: CASSVDGRGEAFF. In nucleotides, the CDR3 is TGTGCCAGCAGCGTCGACGGTAGAGGTGAAGCTTTCTTT.

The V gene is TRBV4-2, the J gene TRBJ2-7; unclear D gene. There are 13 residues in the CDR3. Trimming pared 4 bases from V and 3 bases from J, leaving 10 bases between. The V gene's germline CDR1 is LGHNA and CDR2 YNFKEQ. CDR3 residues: CASSRITDYEQYF. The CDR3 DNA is TGTGCCAGCAGCCGTATAACTGACTACGAGCAGTACTTC.